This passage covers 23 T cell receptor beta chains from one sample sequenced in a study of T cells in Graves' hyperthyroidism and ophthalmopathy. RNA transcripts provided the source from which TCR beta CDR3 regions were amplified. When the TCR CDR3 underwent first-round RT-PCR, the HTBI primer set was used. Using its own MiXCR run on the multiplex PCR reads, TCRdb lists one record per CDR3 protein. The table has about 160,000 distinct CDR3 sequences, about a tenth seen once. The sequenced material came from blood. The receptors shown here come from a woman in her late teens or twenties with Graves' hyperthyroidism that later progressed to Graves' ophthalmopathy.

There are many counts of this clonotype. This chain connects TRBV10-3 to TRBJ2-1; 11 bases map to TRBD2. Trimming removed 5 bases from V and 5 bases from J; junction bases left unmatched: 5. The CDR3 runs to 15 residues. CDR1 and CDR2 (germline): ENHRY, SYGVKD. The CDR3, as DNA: TGTGCCATCAGTAAGGGACTAGCGGCAAACAATGAGCAGTTCTTC. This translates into CAISKGLAANNEQFF.

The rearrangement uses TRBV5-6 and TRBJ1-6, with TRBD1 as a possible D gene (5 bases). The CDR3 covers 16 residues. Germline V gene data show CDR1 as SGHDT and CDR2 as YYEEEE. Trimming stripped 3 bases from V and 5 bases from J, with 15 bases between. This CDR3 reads CASSYYRGGNNSPLHF. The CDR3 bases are TGTGCCAGCAGCTACTATCGGGGGGGGAATAATTCACCCCTCCACTTT.

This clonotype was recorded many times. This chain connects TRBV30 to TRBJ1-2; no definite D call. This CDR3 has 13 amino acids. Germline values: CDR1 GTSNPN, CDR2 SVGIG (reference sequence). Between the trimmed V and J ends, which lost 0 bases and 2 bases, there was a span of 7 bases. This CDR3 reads CAWSVLANYGYTF. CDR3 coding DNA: TGTGCCTGGAGTGTACTGGCGAACTATGGCTACACCTTC.

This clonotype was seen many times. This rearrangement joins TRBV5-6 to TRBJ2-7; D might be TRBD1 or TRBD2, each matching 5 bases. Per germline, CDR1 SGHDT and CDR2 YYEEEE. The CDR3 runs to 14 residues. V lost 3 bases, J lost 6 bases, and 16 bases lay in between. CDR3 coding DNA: TGTGCCAGCAGCTACCCGGGACGCACGGGCGAGCAGTACTTC. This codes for CASSYPGRTGEQYF.

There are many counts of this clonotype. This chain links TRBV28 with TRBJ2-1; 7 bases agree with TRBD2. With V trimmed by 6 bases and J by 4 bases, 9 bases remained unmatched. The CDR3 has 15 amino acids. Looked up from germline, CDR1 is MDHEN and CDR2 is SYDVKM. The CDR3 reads CASSSSGTPYNEQFF. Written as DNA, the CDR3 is TGTGCCAGCAGCTCCAGCGGGACCCCTTACAATGAGCAGTTCTTC. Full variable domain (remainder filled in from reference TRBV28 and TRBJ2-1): DVKVTQSSRYLVKRTGEKVFLECVQDMDHENMFWYRQDPGLGLRLIYFSYDVKMKEKGDIPEGYSVSREKKERFSLILESASTNQTSMYLCASSSSGTPYNEQFFGPGTRLTVL.

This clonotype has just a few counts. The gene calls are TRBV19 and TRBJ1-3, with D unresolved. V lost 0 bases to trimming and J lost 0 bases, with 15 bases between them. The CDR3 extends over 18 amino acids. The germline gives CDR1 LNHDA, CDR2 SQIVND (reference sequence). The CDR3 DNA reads TGTGCCAGTAGTATAGAAGGGCCCTACTCTCGCTCTGGAAACACCATATATTTT. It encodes CASSIEGPYSRSGNTIYF.

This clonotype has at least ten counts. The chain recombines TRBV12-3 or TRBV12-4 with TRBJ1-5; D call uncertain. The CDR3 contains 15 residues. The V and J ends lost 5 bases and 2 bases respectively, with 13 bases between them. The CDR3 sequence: CASSPPGRGNQPQHF. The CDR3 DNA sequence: TGTGCCAGCAGTCCCCCCGGTCGGGGCAATCAGCCCCAGCATTTT.

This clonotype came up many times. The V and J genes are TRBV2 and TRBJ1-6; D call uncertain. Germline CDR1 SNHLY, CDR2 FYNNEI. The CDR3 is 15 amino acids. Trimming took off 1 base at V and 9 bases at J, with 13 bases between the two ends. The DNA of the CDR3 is TGTGCCAGCAGTGAAGAGGTGGTGAACGGTTCACCCCTCCACTTT. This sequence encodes CASSEEVVNGSPLHF. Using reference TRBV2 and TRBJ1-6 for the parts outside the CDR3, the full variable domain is EPEVTQTPSHQVTQMGQEVILRCVPISNHLYFYWYRQILGQKVEFLVSFYNNEISEKSEIFDDQFSVERPDGSNFTLKIRSTKLEDSAMYFCASSEEVVNGSPLHFGNGTRLTVT.

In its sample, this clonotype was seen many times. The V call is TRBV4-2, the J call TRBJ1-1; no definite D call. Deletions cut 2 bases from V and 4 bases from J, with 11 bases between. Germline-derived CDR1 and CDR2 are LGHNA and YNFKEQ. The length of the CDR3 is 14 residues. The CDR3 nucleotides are TGTGCCAGCAGCCAACCCACCGAGGGCACTGAAGCTTTCTTT. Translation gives CASSQPTEGTEAFF.

CDR3 sequence (DNA): TGTGCCAGCATGGGGGGGTTCTCCTACAATGAGCAGTTCTTC. Residues: CASMGGFSYNEQFF. The V call is TRBV6-1, the J call TRBJ2-1, with 7 bases lining up with TRBD2. The CDR3 length is 14 residues. Trimming took 7 bases from V and 0 from J; bases not matched to a gene: 3. The V gene's germline CDR1 is MNHNS and CDR2 SASEGT.

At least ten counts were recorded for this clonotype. The CDR3 nucleotides are TGTGCCTGGAAACCCGGGACACAATACAATGAGCAGTTCTTC. This codes for CAWKPGTQYNEQFF. The V gene is TRBV30, the J gene TRBJ2-1, with a tentative D call TRBD1 (6 bases). Between the trimmed V and J ends, which lost 4 bases and 4 bases, there was a span of 14 bases. Germline CDR1 reads GTSNPN; CDR2 reads SVGIG (reference sequence). There are 14 residues in the CDR3.

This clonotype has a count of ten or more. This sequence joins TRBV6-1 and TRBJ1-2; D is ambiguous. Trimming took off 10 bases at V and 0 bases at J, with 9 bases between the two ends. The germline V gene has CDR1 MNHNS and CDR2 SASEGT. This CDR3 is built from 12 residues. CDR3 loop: CATRNSNYGYTF. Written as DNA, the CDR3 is TGTGCCACACGGAATTCTAACTATGGCTACACCTTC.

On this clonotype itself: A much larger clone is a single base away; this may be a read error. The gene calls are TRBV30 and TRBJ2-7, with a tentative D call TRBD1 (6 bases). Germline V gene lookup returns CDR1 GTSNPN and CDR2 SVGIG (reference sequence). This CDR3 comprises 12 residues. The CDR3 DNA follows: TGTGTCCTCGCAGGGGAAAGGGACGAGCAGTACTTC. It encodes CVLAGERDEQYF.

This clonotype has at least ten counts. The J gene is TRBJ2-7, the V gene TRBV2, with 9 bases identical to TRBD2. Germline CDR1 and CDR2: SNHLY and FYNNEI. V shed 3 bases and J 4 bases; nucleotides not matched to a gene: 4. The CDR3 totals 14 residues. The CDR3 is CASSEAGGPYEQYF. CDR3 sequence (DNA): TGTGCCAGCAGTGAGGCGGGAGGGCCTTACGAGCAGTACTTC.

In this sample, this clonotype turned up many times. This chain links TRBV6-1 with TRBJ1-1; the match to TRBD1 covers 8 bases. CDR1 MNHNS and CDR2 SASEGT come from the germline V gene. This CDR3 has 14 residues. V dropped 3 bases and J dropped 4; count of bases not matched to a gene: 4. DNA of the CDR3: TGTGCCAGCAGTGAGACAGGGGAGGCCACTGAAGCTTTCTTT. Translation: CASSETGEATEAFF.

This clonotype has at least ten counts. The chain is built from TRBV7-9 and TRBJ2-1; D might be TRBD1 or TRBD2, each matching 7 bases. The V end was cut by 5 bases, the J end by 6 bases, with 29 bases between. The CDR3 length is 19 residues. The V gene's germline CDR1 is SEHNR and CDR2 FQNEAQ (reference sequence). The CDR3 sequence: CASSTGTDERDIGTNEQFF. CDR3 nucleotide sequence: TGTGCCAGCAGCACCGGGACAGACGAGCGGGACATCGGAACCAATGAGCAGTTCTTC.

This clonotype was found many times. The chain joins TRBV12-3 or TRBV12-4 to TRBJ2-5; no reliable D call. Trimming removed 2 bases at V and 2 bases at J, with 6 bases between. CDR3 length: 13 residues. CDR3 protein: CASSLLPQETQYF. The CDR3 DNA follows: TGTGCCAGCAGTTTACTACCTCAAGAGACCCAGTACTTC.

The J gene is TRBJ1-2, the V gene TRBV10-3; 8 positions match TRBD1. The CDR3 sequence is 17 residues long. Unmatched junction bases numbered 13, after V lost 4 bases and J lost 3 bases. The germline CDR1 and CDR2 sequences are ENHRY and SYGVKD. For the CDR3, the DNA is TGTGCCATCAGTGCTCGGCGCGGCAGGGGGCTTGACTATGGCTACACCTTC. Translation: CAISARRGRGLDYGYTF.

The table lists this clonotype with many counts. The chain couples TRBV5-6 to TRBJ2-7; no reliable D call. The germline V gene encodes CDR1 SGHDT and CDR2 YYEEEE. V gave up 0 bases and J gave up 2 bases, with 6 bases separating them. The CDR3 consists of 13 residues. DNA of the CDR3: TGTGCCAGCAGCTTGGGGCCAACCTACGAGCAGTACTTC. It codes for CASSLGPTYEQYF.

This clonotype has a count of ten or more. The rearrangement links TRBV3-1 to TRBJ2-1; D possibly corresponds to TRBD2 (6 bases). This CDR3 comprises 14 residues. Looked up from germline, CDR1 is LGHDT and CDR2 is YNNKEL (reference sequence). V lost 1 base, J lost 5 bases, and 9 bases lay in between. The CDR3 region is CASSQGTIDNEQFF. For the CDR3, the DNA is TGTGCCAGCAGCCAAGGGACTATCGACAATGAGCAGTTCTTC.

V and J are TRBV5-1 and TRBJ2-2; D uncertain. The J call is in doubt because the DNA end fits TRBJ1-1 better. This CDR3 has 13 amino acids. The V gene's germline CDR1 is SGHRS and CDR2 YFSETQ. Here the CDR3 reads CASSRLGIGGAFF. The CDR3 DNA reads TGCGCCAGCAGCCGCTTGGGTATCGGTGGAGCTTTCTTT.

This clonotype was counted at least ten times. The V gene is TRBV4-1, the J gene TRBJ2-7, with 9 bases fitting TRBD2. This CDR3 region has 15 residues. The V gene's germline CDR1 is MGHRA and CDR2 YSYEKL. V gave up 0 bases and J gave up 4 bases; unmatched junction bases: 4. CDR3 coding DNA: TGCGCCAGCAGCCAAGATTTGACTAGCGGTTACGAGCAGTACTTC. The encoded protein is CASSQDLTSGYEQYF.

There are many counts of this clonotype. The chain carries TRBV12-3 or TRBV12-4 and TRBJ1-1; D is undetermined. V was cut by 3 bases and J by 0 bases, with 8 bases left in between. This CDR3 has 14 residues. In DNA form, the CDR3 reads TGTGCCAGCAGTTTCGGCGGCCTGAACACTGAAGCTTTCTTT. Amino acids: CASSFGGLNTEAFF.